The sequence of this T cell receptor beta chain was determined in a study of blood T cells in healthy people across ages. The germline V gene has CDR1 DFQATT and CDR2 SNEGSKA (reference sequence). J was trimmed by 4 bases and V by 5 bases; bases with no gene match: 11. The CDR3 loop spans 16 amino acids. This clonotype was counted at least ten times. It was with a sample-barcoded 5' primer and a J-beta primer mix that a second PCR of roughly 7 to 12 cycles was run. Using its own MiXCR run on the 5' RACE reads, TCRdb lists one record per CDR3 protein. The data hold about 670,000 distinct CDR3 sequences, with 52% observed a single time.

The TCR originated in a woman older than 75 in good health. The rearrangement joins TRBV20-1 to TRBJ2-3; 11 bases line up with TRBD2. Sequenced input: blood. The CDR3 region is CSALIAGGPSADTQYF. The DNA for the CDR3 is TGCAGTGCTTTGATAGCGGGAGGGCCTTCGGCAGATACGCAGTATTTT.